One and the same sample provided the 29 T cell receptor beta chains below, sequenced in a study of blood T cell repertoires in COVID-19. TCRdb keeps only in-frame clones here, not all; method: immunoSEQ multiplex PCR. The data show 330,000 or so clones, with approximately 89% seen just once and roughly 2% held by the top ten. The sample taken for sequencing was PBMCs or T cells enriched from blood (not recorded which). The receptor set was obtained from a man aged 35 to 55 in a cohort exposed to, infected with or recovered from COVID-19 (not recorded which).

CDR3: CASSLATGGRNSPLHF. Here the CDR3 DNA reads TGTGCCAGCAGCTTAGCCACGGGAGGGAGGAATTCACCCCTCCACTTT. The chain joins TRBV7-9 to TRBJ1-6; D is uncertain. The ends were cut back, 0 bases at V and 7 bases at J, with 13 bases in the middle. Germline CDR1 SEHNR, CDR2 FQNEAQ (reference sequence). There are 16 residues in the CDR3.

This rearrangement joins TRBV4-2 to TRBJ2-1, with TRBD1 matching over 8 bases. Germline V gene lookup returns CDR1 LGHNA and CDR2 YNFKEQ. Trimming removed 1 base from V and 0 bases from J; junction bases left unmatched: 17. CDR3 size: 21 residues. CDR3 in amino acids: CASSQAEGLDRGMSSYNEQFF. The CDR3 nucleotides read TGTGCCAGCAGCCAAGCGGAAGGGTTAGACAGGGGCATGAGCTCCTACAATGAGCAGTTCTTC.

J is TRBJ2-1 and V is TRBV5-4; TRBD2 aligns across 11 bases. Trimming removed 4 bases from V and 6 bases from J; junction bases left unmatched: 12. Germline V gene lookup returns CDR1 SGHNT and CDR2 YYREEE (reference sequence). The CDR3 consists of 17 residues. CDR3 DNA sequence: TGTGCCAGCAGCCAAACATTACTAGCGGGAGAGGGCAATGAGCAGTTCTTC. Its protein product is CASSQTLLAGEGNEQFF.

The rearrangement uses TRBV7-8 and TRBJ1-1; weak D call: TRBD1 (5 bases). There are 18 residues in the CDR3. Trimming left V 1 base short and J 0 bases short, with 18 bases between. Germline V CDR1 and CDR2: SGHVS, FQNEAQ. As DNA, the CDR3 is TGTGCCAGCAGCTTAGGGGATGGTTGGGGGGTACTGAACACTGAAGCTTTCTTT. Amino acids: CASSLGDGWGVLNTEAFF. Supplemented by reference TRBV7-8 and TRBJ1-1, the full variable domain reads GAGVSQSPRYKVAKRGQDVALRCDPISGHVSLFWYQQALGQGPEFLTYFQNEAQLDKSGLPSDRFFAERPEGSVSTLKIQRTQQEDSAVYLCASSLGDGWGVLNTEAFFGQGTRLTVV.

The chain is built from TRBV7-7 and TRBJ2-3, with TRBD2 matching 15 bases. Unmatched junction bases numbered 7, after V lost 6 bases and J lost 3 bases. The CDR3 length is 17 residues. CDR1 and CDR2 from the germline V gene are SSHAT and FNYEAQ (reference sequence). The CDR3 reads CASSLGTSGRLTDTQYF. The CDR3 DNA follows: TGTGCCAGCAGTCTCGGGACTAGCGGGAGGTTAACAGATACGCAGTATTTT.

The chain has TRBV6-1 and TRBJ2-7, with D unclear. The CDR3 is 15 residues long. The germline CDR1 and CDR2 sequences are MNHNS and SASEGT. Trimming cost V 1 base and J 2 bases, with 12 bases left between them. CDR3 loop: CASSEGWAAAYEQYF. In DNA, the CDR3 is TGTGCCAGCAGTGAAGGGTGGGCCGCTGCCTACGAGCAGTACTTC.

The chain is built from TRBV28 and TRBJ1-2; TRBD1 is a possible D gene (5 bases). The V and J ends lost 4 bases and 2 bases respectively, with 11 bases between them. Germline V gene sequence: CDR1 MDHEN, CDR2 SYDVKM. There are 14 residues in the CDR3. The CDR3, as DNA: TGTGCCAGCAGTTCGGGGGACTCCAACTATGGCTACACCTTC. Translated: CASSSGDSNYGYTF.

V and J are TRBV28 and TRBJ1-5; 9 nucleotides agree with TRBD1. Trimming cost V 7 bases and J 6 bases; bases outside gene matches: 10. This CDR3 spans 15 amino acids. The germline gives CDR1 MDHEN, CDR2 SYDVKM. CDR3 DNA: TGTGCCAGCATTAAGAGACAGGGGGTAGGTCAGCCCCAGCATTTT. Translating it yields CASIKRQGVGQPQHF.

The genes are TRBV6-5 and TRBJ1-1; 8 bases map to TRBD1. CDR1 is MNHEY, CDR2 SVGAGI, per germline. The CDR3 consists of 14 residues. V shed 7 bases, J shed 1 base, and the junction held 5 bases outside the gene matches. For the CDR3, the DNA is TGTGCCAGCACCACCCAGGGGGCGAACACTGAAGCTTTCTTT. Translation: CASTTQGANTEAFF.

The V call is TRBV5-1, the J call TRBJ1-3; 8 bases line up with TRBD1. Germline CDR1 reads SGHRS; CDR2 reads YFSETQ. The CDR3 is 18 residues long. The ends lost 3 bases at V and 0 bases at J; junction bases unmatched: 11. The chain's CDR3 is CASSYGTGGGTSGNTIYF. The CDR3 DNA reads TGCGCCAGCAGCTATGGGACAGGAGGGGGTACCTCTGGAAACACCATATATTTT.

The chain combines TRBV6-5 with TRBJ2-7, with 8 bases fitting TRBD1. This CDR3 is built from 13 residues. Trimming took 7 bases from V and 3 from J; bases not matched to a gene: 5. Germline V gene sequence: CDR1 MNHEY, CDR2 SVGAGI. The CDR3, as DNA: TGTGCCAGCACCTCGACAGGGGTCTACGAGCAGTACTTC. It specifies CASTSTGVYEQYF.

The genes are TRBV12-5 and TRBJ2-1, with 11 positions matching TRBD2. V lost 5 bases and J lost 8; bases outside the gene matches: 14. The germline V gene encodes CDR1 LGHNT and CDR2 FRNRAP. CDR3 length: 17 residues. The CDR3: CASGLQKLAGVSHEQFF. For the CDR3, the DNA is TGTGCTAGTGGTCTCCAAAAACTAGCGGGAGTTAGTCATGAGCAGTTCTTC.

The gene calls are TRBV9 and TRBJ1-2, with D perhaps matching TRBD1 (5 bases). The CDR3 covers 13 residues. V was clipped by 4 bases and J by 6 bases, with 13 bases between them. Germline assignment: CDR1 SGDLS and CDR2 YYNGEE. The CDR3 DNA sequence: TGTGCCAGCAGCCCGACAGCAAAGCATGGCTACACCTTC. Its translation is CASSPTAKHGYTF.

The chain joins TRBV30 to TRBJ2-1, with 9 bases lining up with TRBD2. Looked up from germline, CDR1 is GTSNPN and CDR2 is SVGIG (reference sequence). The CDR3 covers 14 residues. The V gene end was trimmed by 2 bases and the J gene end by 8 bases; junction bases not matched to a gene: 7. This CDR3 reads CAWSNSGSRDEQFF. The CDR3 DNA sequence: TGTGCCTGGAGTAATAGCGGGAGCAGGGATGAGCAGTTCTTC. Based on the CDR3 plus reference TRBV30 and TRBJ2-1, the full variable domain is SQTIHQWPATLVQPVGSPLSLECTVEGTSNPNLYWYRQAAGRGLQLLFYSVGIGQISSEVPQNLSASRPQDRQFILSSKKLLLSDSGFYLCAWSNSGSRDEQFFGPGTRLTVL.

This rearrangement joins TRBV9 to TRBJ1-2; TRBD1 is a possible D gene (5 bases). This CDR3 has 18 amino acids. V was trimmed by 0 bases and J by 0 bases, leaving 18 bases between them. CDR1 is SGDLS and CDR2 is YYNGEE in the germline V gene. CDR3 residues: CASSVGLGGYFANYGYTF. In DNA, the CDR3 is TGTGCCAGCAGCGTAGGCCTGGGGGGGTACTTCGCTAACTATGGCTACACCTTC.

The CDR3, as DNA: TGTGCCAGCAGCAGACAGGGGGGTTTCTACGAGCAGTACTTC. Its translation: CASSRQGGFYEQYF. The chain joins TRBV6-2 or TRBV6-3 to TRBJ2-7; 9 bases are shared with TRBD1. Trimming took 6 bases from V and 3 from J; bases not matched to a gene: 6. This CDR3 is built from 14 residues. Germline V gives CDR1 MNHEY, CDR2 SVGEGT.

The J gene is TRBJ2-3, the V gene TRBV28, with 8 bases that match TRBD2. V trimming: 4 bases; J trimming: 10 bases; junction bases outside the gene matches: 4. Germline CDR1 MDHEN, CDR2 SYDVKM. The CDR3 totals 12 residues. The CDR3 loop is CASSSVLAAQYF. The CDR3 region has the DNA TGTGCCAGCAGTTCCGTACTAGCGGCGCAGTATTTT.

The V and J genes are TRBV7-6 and TRBJ2-2; TRBD2 is a possible D gene (5 bases). Trimming shortened V by 5 bases and J by 4 bases, and 17 bases separated the two germline ends. The CDR3 length is 16 residues. Germline CDR1 is SGHVS and CDR2 is FNYEAQ. The CDR3 DNA reads as TGTGCCAGCAGCGGTAGCGCGACAACCTTCACCGGGGAGCTGTTTTTT. Translated: CASSGSATTFTGELFF.

The rearrangement links TRBV28 to TRBJ2-7; possibly TRBD2 for D (6 bases). This CDR3 is built from 14 residues. Looked up from germline, CDR1 is MDHEN and CDR2 is SYDVKM. The V end was cut by 3 bases, the J end by 2 bases, with 11 bases between. Here the CDR3 reads CASSFLREAYEQYF. CDR3 nucleotide sequence: TGTGCCAGCAGTTTTTTGCGGGAAGCCTACGAGCAGTACTTC.

In its sample, this clone was seen once. The chain recombines TRBV19 with TRBJ1-6; 8 bases map to TRBD1. Germline-derived CDR1 and CDR2 are LNHDA and SQIVND (reference sequence). J lost 6 bases, V lost 6 bases, and 4 bases had no gene match. This CDR3 is 14 amino acids long. The CDR3 is CASSLDRGNSPLHF. The CDR3 DNA follows: TGTGCCAGTAGCCTCGACAGGGGTAATTCACCCCTCCACTTT.

The rearrangement joins TRBV3-1 (or the pseudogene TRBV3-2) to TRBJ2-4; 10 positions agree with TRBD2. V lost 2 bases, J lost 8 bases, and 15 bases stayed unmatched. In germline, CDR1 is LGHDT, CDR2 YNNKEL (reference sequence). The CDR3 is made up of 18 amino acids. CDR3 amino acids: CASSQFQGGAGGPHIQYF. CDR3 nucleotides: TGTGCCAGCAGCCAATTCCAGGGAGGAGCGGGAGGGCCTCACATTCAGTACTTC.

The chain combines TRBV28 with TRBJ1-2, with TRBD1 identical over 9 bases. The V segment lost 2 bases and the J segment 8 bases; nucleotides outside the gene matches: 9. CDR1 and CDR2 from the germline V gene are MDHEN and SYDVKM. The CDR3 spans 15 residues. In nucleotides, the CDR3 is TGTGCCAGCAGTTTACCCCAGACAGGGGGAGGGGGCTACACCTTC. This sequence encodes CASSLPQTGGGGYTF.

This rearrangement joins TRBV27 to TRBJ1-1, with a tentative D call TRBD1 (5 bases). This CDR3 is 10 amino acids long. Germline CDR1 MNHEY, CDR2 SMNVEV (reference sequence). The CDR3 here is CDGGNTEAFF. As DNA, the CDR3 is TGTGACGGGGGTAACACTGAAGCTTTCTTT.

This chain joins TRBV18 and TRBJ2-2, with TRBD2 identical over 12 bases. V trimming: 3 bases; J trimming: 0 bases; junction bases outside the gene matches: 2. CDR1 and CDR2 (germline): KGHSH, LQKENI. This CDR3 comprises 17 residues. The CDR3 loop is CASSPRTSGTNTGELFF. The CDR3 DNA follows: TGTGCCAGCTCACCCCGGACTAGCGGGACGAACACCGGGGAGCTGTTTTTT.

The J gene is TRBJ2-1, the V gene TRBV27; D might be TRBD2 (6 bases). V dropped 4 bases and J dropped 0 bases, with 10 bases sitting between them. This CDR3 has 15 amino acids. The germline V gene has CDR1 MNHEY and CDR2 SMNVEV (reference sequence). The CDR3 sequence is CASSSRDFSYNEQFF. The CDR3 DNA is TGTGCCAGCAGTTCCCGGGACTTCTCCTACAATGAGCAGTTCTTC.

The chain recombines TRBV6-5 with TRBJ1-5, with a possible D match to TRBD1 (6 bases). Germline V gene sequence: CDR1 MNHEY, CDR2 SVGAGI. CDR3 length: 14 amino acids. V lost 6 bases, J lost 3 bases, and 12 bases lay in between. CDR3 residues: CASRQGLVNQPQHF. In nucleotides, the CDR3 is TGTGCCAGCAGACAGGGTCTGGTCAATCAGCCCCAGCATTTT.

The CDR3: CASSLAAGAYGYTF. The CDR3 nucleotides are TGCGCCAGCAGCTTGGCCGCAGGGGCATATGGCTACACCTTC. The V gene is TRBV5-1, the J gene TRBJ1-2; D perhaps matches TRBD1 (6 bases). In germline, CDR1 is SGHRS, CDR2 YFSETQ. The CDR3 extends over 14 amino acids. Trimming removed 0 bases from V and 5 bases from J, with 11 bases in between. The complete variable domain, with remaining parts taken from reference TRBV5-1 and TRBJ1-2, reads KAGVTQTPRYLIKTRGQQVTLSCSPISGHRSVSWYQQTPGQGLQFLFEYFSETQRNKGNFPGRFSGRQFSNSRSEMNVSTLELGDSALYLCASSLAAGAYGYTFGSGTRLTVV.

CDR3 coding DNA: TGTGCCAGCAGCCTCGGATGGGGGGGCACTGAAGCTTTCTTT. This encodes CASSLGWGGTEAFF. The V gene is TRBV7-9, the J gene TRBJ1-1; possible D gene TRBD1, 5 bases. The germline V and J ends were trimmed by 5 bases and 4 bases, with 14 bases remaining between them. Germline V lookup: CDR1 SEHNR, CDR2 FQNEAQ (reference sequence). The CDR3 contains 14 residues.

V gene TRBV19 combines with J gene TRBJ1-5; D remains ambiguous. The ends were cut back, 3 bases at V and 6 bases at J, with 18 bases in the middle. Germline V CDR1 and CDR2: LNHDA, SQIVND (reference sequence). The CDR3 consists of 16 residues. CDR3 DNA: TGTGCCAGTAGTATCACCGCGGGCCCGCCGGGTCAGCCCCAGCATTTT. It codes for CASSITAGPPGQPQHF.